This TCR beta chain was documented in a study of T cell responses to AZD1222 COVID-19 vaccine. General study findings and limits: Along spike, vaccine-associated CD4 TCRs were found throughout, with dominance at 160-218 and 743-854. As reported, nearly half of all spike-specific TCRs target variant regions that are unmutated.

Clones were sequenced by immunoSEQ multiplex PCR, and TCRdb holds only the in-frame ones, with some missing. Altogether roughly 120,000 clones are present, 80% to 90% being singletons, with the ten largest covering 6.5% to 7.5%. There are 19 residues in the CDR3. Trimming cost V 1 base and J 0 bases; bases outside gene matches: 10. The V gene's germline CDR1 is LNHNV and CDR2 YYDKDF (reference sequence). Of note for this clone: Its antigen remains unidentified.

The clonotype was recovered from an adult who received the AZD1222 COVID-19 vaccine. The chain is built from TRBV15 and TRBJ2-1; 9 bases fit TRBD1. Sequences were derived from peripheral blood, sampled 28 days after the second AZD1222 dose. The CDR3 sequence: CATSRAGTGRTYSYNEQFF. The CDR3, as DNA: TGTGCCACCAGCAGAGCCGGGACAGGGAGAACTTACTCCTACAATGAGCAGTTCTTC.